This T cell receptor beta chain appears in the sequencing data of a study of CD8 T cells in Susac syndrome (dated by TCRdb to 2018 to 2020). Regarding the study in general: Of the Susac syndrome patients who were sequenced, fewer than 10 were in clinical remission while 5 or 6 had clinically active disease. Whether CD8+ T cell activation and differentiation in Susac syndrome was antigen driven was tested using repertoire sequencing. At blood withdrawal, Susac syndrome patients were either therapy-naive, taking corticosteroids (in some cases with IVIg as well), or taking IVIg alone. Beyond this particular receptor, the publication reports: No clonal expansion was detected in the CD4+ T cell repertoire of Susac syndrome patients. The study acknowledged that relatively few individuals were included in the TCR sequencing and HLA analysis.

Peripheral blood CD8+ and CD4+ T cells from healthy donors, Susac syndrome patients and multiple sclerosis patients were profiled using high-throughput TCR beta sequencing. Susac syndrome patients met recently defined diagnostic criteria for definite or probable disease. Bulk CD8+ and CD4+ T cells were purified by magnetic negative isolation, while CD8+ TEMRA cells were enriched using FACS. Blood was collected in EDTA tubes and processed within 24 hours, with PBMCs isolated through density gradient centrifugation. PBMCs intended for TCR sequencing were frozen in liquid nitrogen and were later thawed in a 37 degrees C water bath. The sorted or isolated CD4+, CD8+ and CD8+ TEMRA cells reached a purity of at least 90%. A note on this clonotype: Its antigen target is currently unknown. Base qualities are not provided; no much larger clone lies one nucleotide away.

RNA was extracted using the RNeasy kit, and about 0.45 to 1 microgram was reverse transcribed with random hexamers. The immunoSEQ multiplex PCR assay, which covers 54 Vbeta and 13 Jbeta segments, was used to amplify TCR beta CDR3 regions. To correct PCR amplification bias, a synthetic template baseline was used for both primer optimization and computational correction. The original methods were these. Reads were annotated to V, D and J genes per IMGT and analyzed with immunoSEQ Analyzer, keeping only productive sequences. Clonality was computed as one minus Shannon entropy normalized by log2 of the number of productive unique sequences. For each patient and control, public and private clones were evaluated within the 100 most prevalent clones. A clone was defined as Susac-specific if it was absent from the healthy and MS cohorts, from 1052 published viral clones and from other ImmuneACCESS disease sequences. The public reads were run again by TCRdb, first through fastp at Q25 and then through MiXCR, and only productive beta chains were kept. Each CDR3 protein appears once, grouped with its most common genes and DNA. TCRdb, not the original authors, processed these V and J calls. The sample contains about 140,000 distinct CDR3 sequences, roughly 94% of them found a single time. The top ten hold roughly 0.15% of the sample.

According to the germline V gene, CDR1 reads SGHTA and CDR2 reads FQGNSA. The junction shows trimming of 5 bases on V and 7 bases on J, plus 15 bases between the germline ends. The CDR3 holds 13 amino acids from the cysteine to the phenylalanine. Here the CDR3 DNA is all that survives: 39 bases in frame from base 1. Source material: CD4+ T cells from PBMCs. The receptor chain draws on TRBV7-2 and TRBJ2-7; a confident D gene designation cannot be given. The receptor's source is a human donor with Susac syndrome. The CDR3 reads CASSAATPSEQYF. The DNA sequence is given as TGTGCCAGCAGCGCAGCAACGCCCTCGGAGCAGTACTTC.